This passage covers 15 T cell receptor beta chains from one sample sequenced in a study of blood T cell repertoires in COVID-19. This table comes from immunoSEQ multiplex PCR, and its TCRdb copy is limited to in-frame clones, with some not included. The sample has around 500,000 clones, 88% seen once. The specimen was PBMCs or T cells enriched from blood (not recorded which). The receptors originated from a woman in her forties who had recovered from COVID-19.

The chain joins TRBV6-2 or TRBV6-3 to TRBJ1-5; TRBD1 is a possible D gene (6 bases). CDR3 size: 16 residues. In germline, CDR1 is MNHEY, CDR2 SVGEGT. The V gene lost 3 bases and the J gene lost 4 bases, with 16 bases spanning the gap. The CDR3 spells CASSYPRGRPNQPQHF. As DNA, the CDR3 is TGTGCCAGCAGTTATCCCAGGGGCAGGCCTAATCAGCCCCAGCATTTT.

The V call is TRBV30, the J call TRBJ1-1, with unresolved D. Trimming shortened V by 2 bases and J by 9 bases, and 16 bases separated the two germline ends. Per germline, CDR1 GTSNPN and CDR2 SVGIG (reference sequence). The CDR3 covers 13 residues. Here the CDR3 reads CAWSIAAGLKAFF. The CDR3 DNA is TGTGCCTGGAGTATAGCGGCAGGCCTCAAAGCTTTCTTT.

The rearrangement joins TRBV6-1 to TRBJ2-6, with no clear D. The CDR3 contains 13 residues. CDR1 and CDR2 (germline): MNHNS, SASEGT. The germline V and J ends were trimmed by 3 bases and 12 bases, with 12 bases remaining between them. The CDR3 sequence is CASSDLLLGVLTF. The CDR3 DNA is TGTGCCAGCAGTGACCTCCTACTTGGCGTCCTGACTTTC.

The V gene is TRBV11-3, the J gene TRBJ2-1; TRBD1 is a possible D gene (6 bases). Germline V gene sequence: CDR1 SGHNT, CDR2 YENEEA. The V gene lost 2 bases and the J gene lost 1 base, with 6 bases spanning the gap. This CDR3 spans 14 amino acids. CDR3 sequence reads: CASSLTGSYNEQFF. CDR3 DNA sequence: TGTGCCAGCAGCTTAACAGGGTCCTACAATGAGCAGTTCTTC.

This rearrangement joins TRBV5-4 to TRBJ1-4; D might be TRBD1 (6 bases). The CDR3 contains 14 residues. The ends were cut back, 2 bases at V and 8 bases at J, with 13 bases in the middle. Germline CDR1 reads SGHNT; CDR2 reads YYREEE (reference sequence). CDR3 in DNA: TGTGCCAGCAGCTTTACAGGGAGGGACGAAAAACTGTTTTTT. Amino acids: CASSFTGRDEKLFF.

This sequence joins TRBV11-2 and TRBJ1-1; TRBD1 is a possible D gene (5 bases). This CDR3 has 17 residues. CDR1 is SGHAT and CDR2 is FQNNGV in the germline V gene. Deletions cut 5 bases from V and 1 base from J, with 20 bases between. This CDR3 is CASSPNIQGRKNTEAFF. The CDR3 bases are TGTGCCAGCAGCCCAAATATTCAGGGCAGAAAGAACACTGAAGCTTTCTTT.

This chain links TRBV7-2 with TRBJ1-5; maybe TRBD1 (6 bases). Trimming stripped 2 bases from V and 6 bases from J, with 14 bases between. The CDR3 totals 15 residues. CDR1 is SGHTA and CDR2 is FQGNSA in the germline V gene. The CDR3 coding sequence is TGTGCCAGCAGCTTAAGATGGGGAGGGGGTCAGCCCCAGCATTTT. Translating gives CASSLRWGGGQPQHF.

This clone was counted a few times. The rearrangement links TRBV7-2 to TRBJ1-2; unclear D gene. V lost 8 bases and J 0 bases, leaving 10 bases between the germline ends. Germline V gene sequence: CDR1 SGHTA, CDR2 FQGNSA. CDR3 length: 13 amino acids. The CDR3 DNA reads as TGTGCCAGCGCCCCCTACTCTAACTATGGCTACACCTTC. Translated: CASAPYSNYGYTF. Looking up the rest from reference TRBV7-2 and TRBJ1-2 gives the full variable domain: GAGVSQSPSNKVTEKGKDVELRCDPISGHTALYWYRQSLGQGLEFLIYFQGNSAPDKSGLPSDRFSAERTGGSVSTLTIQRTQQEDSAVYLCASAPYSNYGYTFGSGTRLTVV.

This clone came up a few times. The rearrangement joins TRBV6-2 or TRBV6-3 to TRBJ2-1; 12 nucleotides align to TRBD2. After removal of 2 bases from V and 7 bases from J, the junction contained 6 bases not matched to a gene. This CDR3 spans 16 amino acids. In germline, CDR1 is MNHEY, CDR2 SVGEGT. CDR3 in amino acids: CASSYQGLAGLNEQFF. CDR3 bases: TGTGCCAGCAGTTACCAAGGACTAGCGGGATTGAATGAGCAGTTCTTC.

This clone turned up a few times. Other DNA sequences in the same sample also yield this CDR3. This rearrangement joins TRBV5-1 to TRBJ2-2; D might be TRBD1 (6 bases). In germline, CDR1 is SGHRS, CDR2 YFSETQ. Trimming pared 1 base from V and 2 bases from J, leaving 9 bases between. The CDR3 is 15 residues long. The CDR3 is CASSLRQDNTGELFF. DNA for the CDR3: TGCGCCAGCAGCTTGCGACAGGACAACACCGGGGAGCTGTTTTTT.

The table lists this clone with a few counts. The V call is TRBV6-6, the J call TRBJ2-1; 7 nucleotides align to TRBD2. This CDR3 comprises 15 residues. Germline values: CDR1 MNHNY, CDR2 SVGAGI (reference sequence). V trimming: 6 bases; J trimming: 8 bases; junction bases outside the gene matches: 13. CDR3 nucleotide sequence: TGTGCCAGCAGCCCTAGCGGCACACTTCTCCATGAGCAGTTCTTC. Protein: CASSPSGTLLHEQFF.

This clone occurred many times. The gene calls are TRBV24-1 and TRBJ2-5; 7 bases fit TRBD1. Germline V gene data show CDR1 as KGHDR and CDR2 as SFDVKD. J gave up 5 bases and V 0 bases, and 8 bases lay outside the gene matches. The CDR3 is made up of 16 amino acids. The chain's CDR3 is CATSDLRQGIGETQYF. The DNA of the CDR3 is TGTGCCACCAGTGATTTGCGACAGGGTATCGGCGAGACCCAGTACTTC.

This clone was counted only a few times. The rearrangement uses TRBV28 and TRBJ1-2; D remains unclear. This CDR3 spans 12 amino acids. In germline, CDR1 is MDHEN, CDR2 SYDVKM. Trimming cost V 3 bases and J 11 bases, with 13 bases left between them. The CDR3 here is CASSLSKSGYTF. The CDR3 coding sequence is TGTGCCAGCAGTTTGTCTAAATCAGGATACACCTTC.

This sequence joins TRBV7-8 and TRBJ2-1, with D hard to call. The CDR3 consists of 12 residues. V was clipped by 0 bases and J by 6 bases, with 3 bases between them. Germline V gene data show CDR1 as SGHVS and CDR2 as FQNEAQ. CDR3 bases: TGTGCCAGCAGCTTAGCGCGCAATGAGCAGTTCTTC. Residues: CASSLARNEQFF.

This clone was seen a few times. This sequence joins TRBV5-6 and TRBJ1-1, with 8 bases lining up with TRBD1. Unmatched junction bases numbered 9, after V lost 3 bases and J lost 5 bases. The CDR3 contains 15 residues. Germline V gene lookup returns CDR1 SGHDT and CDR2 YYEEEE. The CDR3 sequence: CASSSDRGRRTEAFF. CDR3 sequence (DNA): TGTGCCAGCAGCTCTGACAGGGGAAGGCGGACTGAAGCTTTCTTT.